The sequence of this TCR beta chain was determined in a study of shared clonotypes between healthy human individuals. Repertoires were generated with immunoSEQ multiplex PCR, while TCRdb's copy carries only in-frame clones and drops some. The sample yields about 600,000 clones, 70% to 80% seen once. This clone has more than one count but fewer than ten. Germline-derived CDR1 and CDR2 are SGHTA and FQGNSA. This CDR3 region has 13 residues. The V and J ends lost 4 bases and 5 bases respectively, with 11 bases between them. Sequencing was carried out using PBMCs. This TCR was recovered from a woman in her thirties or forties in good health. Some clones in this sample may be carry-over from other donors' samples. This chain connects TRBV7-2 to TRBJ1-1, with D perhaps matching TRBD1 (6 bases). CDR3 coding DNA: TGTGCCAGCAGCTCCAGGGGAGGGACTGAAGCTTTCTTT. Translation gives CASSSRGGTEAFF.